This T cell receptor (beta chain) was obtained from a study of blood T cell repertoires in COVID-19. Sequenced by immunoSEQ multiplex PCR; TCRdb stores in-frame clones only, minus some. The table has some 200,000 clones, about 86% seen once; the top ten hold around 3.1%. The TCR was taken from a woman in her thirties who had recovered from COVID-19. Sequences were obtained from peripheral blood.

Here the CDR3 reads CASSLTSGTDTQYF. DNA of the CDR3: TGCGCCAGCAGCTTAACTAGCGGCACAGATACGCAGTATTTT. This sequence joins TRBV5-1 and TRBJ2-3; TRBD2 aligns across 7 bases. V was pared by 2 bases and J by 1 base, with 1 base of the junction left unmatched. From germline, CDR1 is SGHRS and CDR2 YFSETQ. This CDR3 is built from 14 residues.